This T cell receptor (beta chain) was recovered during a study of blood T cell repertoires in COVID-19. TCRdb keeps only in-frame clones here, not all; method: immunoSEQ multiplex PCR. The data contain approximately 320,000 clones, just under 90% of them singletons. V was clipped by 2 bases and J by 5 bases, with 6 bases between them. The CDR3 runs 13 residues. Germline V gene data show CDR1 as MNHEY and CDR2 as SVGAGI. A remark on this clone: Other DNA sequences within the sample encode an identical CDR3.

The chain carries TRBV6-5 and TRBJ2-2; the D gene is possibly TRBD1 (5 bases). The TCR comes from a woman in her 30s with COVID-19, enrolled during active disease. Sequenced material: peripheral blood. The CDR3 DNA follows: TGTGCCAGCAGTTACCCAGGGACCGGGGAGCTGTTTTTT. Protein product: CASSYPGTGELFF.